Below, one T cell receptor beta chain is given with its context. What it binds is unknown. The record originates from a study of shared clonotypes between healthy human individuals. For sorted subsets, roughly 210 ng DNA per replicate equaled 30,000 or so T cell genomes. As originally analysed: Junction-only immunoSEQ sequences carried no quality scores, so filtering differed. Data came from immunoSEQ multiplex PCR; TCRdb stores just in-frame clones and leaves some out. V and J calls and clone size follow that table, whereas D and trimming were derived from the DNA. The sample lists some 2.3 million clones; about 92% were seen once. Study results and limitations: Clonotype sharing among donors was thought likely to change with sequencing depth.

The CDR3 totals 15 residues. Germline V gives CDR1 SGHDN, CDR2 FVKESK. Trimming shortened V by 3 bases and J by 1 base, and 12 bases separated the two germline ends. Specimen: naive CD4+ T cells from PBMCs. As for subset: CD45RA+ positively selected. The sequence was collected from a man aged 18 to 30 in good health. Some clones in this sample may be carry-over from other donors' samples. The rearrangement links TRBV14 to TRBJ1-1; no reliable D call. In DNA, the CDR3 is TGTGCCAGCAGCCAGGTACCTACAAGGAACACTGAAGCTTTCTTT. Amino acids: CASSQVPTRNTEAFF.